The clone carrying this T cell receptor (beta chain) was counted many times. Its antigen remains unidentified. The data were taken from a study of type 1 regulatory T cells. At the level of the study: T-allo10 is a Tr1-enriched, alloantigen-specific CD4 T cell product made in vitro. Study-wide points: Tr1 cells had a more restricted TCR repertoire than non-Tr1 cells.

TCRdb independently ran MiXCR on the reads; one entry per CDR3 protein. The data hold tens of thousands of distinct CDR3 sequences, with around 21% observed a single time. The CDR3 covers 13 residues. Trimming pared 2 bases from V and 10 bases from J, leaving 17 bases between. The germline gives CDR1 SQVTM, CDR2 ANQGSEA. Sequencing was performed on cultured type 1 regulatory T (Tr1) cells, either the whole culture or a sorted fraction (not recorded which). This receptor was taken from a human donor in good health. The V and J genes are TRBV29-1 and TRBJ1-1, with D possibly matching TRBD1 (6 bases). The CDR3 DNA follows: TGCAGCGTTGAAAGGGGGACATTGAGCATAGCTTTCTTT. Translated, it gives CSVERGTLSIAFF.